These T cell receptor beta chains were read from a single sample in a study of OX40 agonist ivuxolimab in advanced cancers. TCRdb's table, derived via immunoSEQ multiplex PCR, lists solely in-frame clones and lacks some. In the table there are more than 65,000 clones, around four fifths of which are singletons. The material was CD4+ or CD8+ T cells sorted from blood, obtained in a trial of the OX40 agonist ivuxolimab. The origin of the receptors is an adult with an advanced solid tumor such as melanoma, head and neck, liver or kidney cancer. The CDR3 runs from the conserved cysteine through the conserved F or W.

CDR3aa: CASSPGQRGLVSYEQYF
j_gene: TRBJ2-7
v_gene: TRBV18

CDR3aa: CASSQGRAQRDTQYF
j_gene: TRBJ2-3
v_gene: TRBV4-3

CDR3aa: CASSTSQGPGIGEQYF
j_gene: TRBJ2-7
v_gene: TRBV28

CDR3aa: CASSLRRGSTDTQYF
j_gene: TRBJ2-3
v_gene: TRBV7-8

CDR3aa: CASSLFQFGIENPGQLAGELFF
j_gene: TRBJ2-2
v_gene: TRBV28

CDR3aa: CASSDSSSGGADEQFF
j_gene: TRBJ2-1
v_gene: TRBV6-4

CDR3aa: CASSLAWNEKLFF
j_gene: TRBJ1-4
v_gene: TRBV7-9

CDR3aa: CASSKSSGQGARHGYTF
j_gene: TRBJ1-2
v_gene: TRBV19

CDR3aa: CASSFQGSADTQYF
j_gene: TRBJ2-3
v_gene: TRBV28

CDR3aa: CATSREGLAGVQPQHF
j_gene: TRBJ1-5
v_gene: TRBV15

CDR3aa: CASSQYRGHNTGELFF
j_gene: TRBJ2-2
v_gene: TRBV14

CDR3aa: CASSLVRENNEQFF
j_gene: TRBJ2-1
v_gene: TRBV7-2

CDR3aa: CASSPGTANQPQHF
j_gene: TRBJ1-5
v_gene: TRBV18

CDR3aa: CASSLGRTINYGYTF
j_gene: TRBJ1-2
v_gene: TRBV7-9

CDR3aa: CASSSSGGPSTDTQYF
j_gene: TRBJ2-3
v_gene: TRBV11-3

CDR3aa: CASSLWSTEAFF
j_gene: TRBJ1-1
v_gene: TRBV28

CDR3aa: CASSLTDTDTQYF
j_gene: TRBJ2-3
v_gene: TRBV28

CDR3aa: CASSLGNQAGRYEQYF
j_gene: TRBJ2-7
v_gene: TRBV28

CDR3aa: CASSSHNTEAFF
j_gene: TRBJ1-1
v_gene: TRBV28

CDR3aa: CASSLEKYNEQFF
j_gene: TRBJ2-1
v_gene: TRBV7-2

CDR3aa: CASSPWTNTDTQYF
j_gene: TRBJ2-3
v_gene: TRBV7-9

CDR3aa: CASSLLGMNTQYF
j_gene: TRBJ2-3
v_gene: TRBV27

CDR3aa: CASSPFMGAGTGDSGELFF
j_gene: TRBJ2-2
v_gene: TRBV7-7

CDR3aa: CATSRGRGPYEQYF
j_gene: TRBJ2-7
v_gene: TRBV15

CDR3aa: CASSLGRAVEQYF
j_gene: TRBJ2-7
v_gene: TRBV7-3

CDR3aa: CASRPTGSGSGELFF
j_gene: TRBJ2-2
v_gene: TRBV6-5

CDR3aa: CASSIRVRSGQYNEQFF
j_gene: TRBJ2-1
v_gene: TRBV19

CDR3aa: CASSLRGGPTDTQYF
j_gene: TRBJ2-3
v_gene: TRBV7-9

CDR3aa: CASSRTDTQYF
j_gene: TRBJ2-3
v_gene: TRBV18

CDR3aa: CASSPPSAAWLVWEQFF
j_gene: TRBJ2-1
v_gene: TRBV2

CDR3aa: CASSQGSSGRFYEQYF
j_gene: TRBJ2-7
v_gene: TRBV11-2

CDR3aa: CASSSTSVSYEQYF
j_gene: TRBJ2-7
v_gene: TRBV7-2

CDR3aa: CASNFQGNQPQHF
j_gene: TRBJ1-5
v_gene: TRBV28

CDR3aa: CASSVLRGRDTQYF
j_gene: TRBJ2-3
v_gene: TRBV9

CDR3aa: CASSPGQGFYEQYF
j_gene: TRBJ2-7
v_gene: TRBV6-5

CDR3aa: CASRQFVLGELFF
j_gene: TRBJ2-2
v_gene: TRBV14

CDR3aa: CASSRRGGAGQETQYF
j_gene: TRBJ2-5
v_gene: TRBV4-1

CDR3aa: CASSLAQMGGMAEAFF
j_gene: TRBJ1-1
v_gene: TRBV5-1

CDR3aa: CASSLGRSQPQHF
j_gene: TRBJ1-5
v_gene: TRBV7-2

CDR3aa: CASSQELVLANTGELFF
j_gene: TRBJ2-2
v_gene: TRBV4-2

CDR3aa: CASSRDRGQPQHF
j_gene: TRBJ1-5
v_gene: TRBV27

CDR3aa: CASSSPMQGKEQYF
j_gene: TRBJ2-5
v_gene: TRBV19

CDR3aa: CASSIHTGGVGNYGYTF
j_gene: TRBJ1-2
v_gene: TRBV19

CDR3aa: CASSPSNTDTQYF
j_gene: TRBJ2-3
v_gene: TRBV5-1

CDR3aa: CASSLDQHTDTQYF
j_gene: TRBJ2-3
v_gene: TRBV7-7

CDR3aa: CASSPDDSNQPQHF
j_gene: TRBJ1-5
v_gene: TRBV4-2

CDR3aa: CAWGLFGTPGQPQHF
j_gene: TRBJ1-5
v_gene: TRBV30

CDR3aa: CASSWSREHTEAFF
j_gene: TRBJ1-1
v_gene: TRBV5-4

CDR3aa: CASSSDGLAGTYEQFF
j_gene: TRBJ2-1
v_gene: TRBV7-8

CDR3aa: CASSVVGAGNTIYF
j_gene: TRBJ1-3
v_gene: TRBV9

CDR3aa: CASRGPDTQYF
j_gene: TRBJ2-3
v_gene: TRBV2

CDR3aa: CASSLQQGIAKNIQYF
j_gene: TRBJ2-4
v_gene: TRBV7-2

CDR3aa: CASGEVTQYF
j_gene: TRBJ2-3
v_gene: TRBV19

CDR3aa: CASSYMGGTRNEQYF
j_gene: TRBJ2-7
v_gene: TRBV6-5

CDR3aa: CASSYSTGNTEAFF
j_gene: TRBJ1-1
v_gene: TRBV6-5